This TCR beta chain originates from a study of cytomegalovirus exposure and HLA in healthy donors. The study's findings and limits: The authors considered a cluster of highly shared sequence variants likely to be a sequencing artifact. Later, an analysis showed that TCR beta chains associated with HLA were more clonally expanded than others that were equally common. Specificity for CMV antigens was confirmed in vitro for a few of the CMV-associated chains.

A remark on this clone: What it binds is not known.

The PCR made use of 60 Vbeta and 13 Jbeta primers. TCRdb keeps only in-frame clones here, not all; method: immunoSEQ multiplex PCR. Found here are 100,000 to 150,000 clones, more than 65% of them singletons; the top ten hold under 3.5%. Donors likely had unrecorded immune exposures despite being nominally healthy when sampled. V lost 3 bases to trimming and J lost 1 base; unmatched junction nucleotides: 0. CDR1 is GTSNPN and CDR2 is SVGIG in the germline V gene (reference sequence). The CDR3 is 13 amino acids. The TCR sequence derives from a middle-aged man in good health and CMV-seronegative. Sample: PBMCs. V gene TRBV30 combines with J gene TRBJ1-5, with 7 nucleotides matching TRBD1. CDR3 residues: CAWRQGSNQPQHF. CDR3 in DNA: TGTGCCTGGAGACAGGGGAGCAATCAGCCCCAGCATTTT.